These 30 T cell receptor beta chains originate from one sample sequenced in a study of tumor-infiltrating lymphocytes in primary liver carcinoma. Reverse transcription of around 0.45 ug total RNA with a constant-region primer produced TCR beta cDNA. Employing slightly modified ARM-PCR, three nested multiplex PCR rounds were run, and these gave rise to the TCR beta libraries. Both of the initial two PCR rounds ran for around 9 cycles and employed TRBV1-TRBV30 forward primers alongside a C-beta reverse primer. Via MiXCR, TCRdb re-called the multiplex PCR reads, giving one row per CDR3 protein. The data show approximately 46,000 distinct CDR3 sequences, roughly 80% seen once. Co-extracting RNA and DNA was done with roughly 17-32 mg of unsorted bulk tissue as input. Sequenced material: tumor-adjacent normal liver tissue. These receptors all stem from a woman in her 30s with primary liver carcinoma and hepatitis B virus infection.

V and J are TRBV29-1 and TRBJ1-1; perhaps TRBD1 as D (5 bases). Germline V gene sequence: CDR1 SQVTM, CDR2 ANQGSEA. This CDR3 has 12 residues. Written as DNA, the CDR3 is TGCAGGGCAGGGTTGGTGGAAACTAAAGCTTTCTTT. It translates to CRAGLVETKAFF. The variable domain in full, completed from reference TRBV29-1 and TRBJ1-1, reads SAVISQKPSRDICQRGTSLTIQCQVDSQVTMMFWYRQQPGQSLTLIATANQGSEATYESGFVIDKFPISRPNLTFSTLTVSNMSPEDSSIYLCRAGLVETKAFFGQGTRLTVV.

On this clonotype: At one end, the junction sequence differs from germline, possibly due to a read error. The chain joins TRBV28 to TRBJ2-1; 7 bases map to TRBD1. Germline V gene lookup returns CDR1 MDHEN and CDR2 SYDVKM. This CDR3 is 17 amino acids long. DNA for the CDR3: TGTGCCAGCAGTCCTGACCCGGACAGGAACTACTACAATGAGCAATTCTTC. The encoded protein is CASSPDPDRNYYNEQFF.

As to this clonotype: Its ends do not fully match the called genes, so a read error is possible. The rearrangement links TRBV6-2 or TRBV6-3 to TRBJ2-7, with D uncertain. The germline CDR1 and CDR2 sequences are MNHEY and SVGEGT. The CDR3 length is 11 residues. In DNA form, the CDR3 reads TGTGCCAGCGGTCAATTCTACGATCAGTACTTC. It encodes CASGQFYDQYF.

This clonotype has ten or more counts. This chain joins TRBV5-6 and TRBJ1-5; TRBD1 might be the D (5 bases). The germline CDR1 and CDR2 sequences are SGHDT and YYEEEE. The CDR3 consists of 14 residues. V was cut by 5 bases and J by 9 bases, with 18 bases left in between. CDR3 DNA sequence: TGTGCCAGCAGTATGGGTGGACCCGGGGGGCCCCAGCATTTT. Its translation: CASSMGGPGGPQHF.

This clonotype is labeled as medium-sized. The chain employs TRBV29-1 and TRBJ2-3, with no clear D. With 0 bases removed from V and 1 base from J, the gap between germline ends came to 8 bases. CDR1 is SQVTM, CDR2 ANQGSEA, per germline. This CDR3 comprises 14 residues. CDR3 protein: CSVEEGVGTDTQYF. The CDR3 DNA reads TGCAGCGTTGAAGAAGGAGTAGGCACAGATACGCAGTATTTT.

Comments on this clonotype: The germline gene is not matched at one end of the junction; a read error may be the cause. J is TRBJ2-7 and V is TRBV5-1; 8 bases align to TRBD1. The CDR3 covers 17 residues. Germline CDR1 is SGHRS and CDR2 is YFSETQ. The CDR3 is CASSPESSPRGRREQYF. CDR3 in DNA: TGCGCCAGCAGCCCAGAAAGTTCCCCCAGGGGGCGTCGCGAGCAATACTTC.

A word on this clonotype: At one end, the junction sequence differs from germline, possibly due to a read error. The chain joins TRBV12-3 or TRBV12-4 to TRBJ2-1; 14 positions agree with TRBD2. The CDR3 totals 14 residues. CDR3 nucleotide sequence: TGTGCCAGCAACCTGGGACTAGCGGGAGTGGAGCACTTCTTC. It codes for CASNLGLAGVEHFF.

This clonotype was observed a handful of times. The CDR3 carries no conserved terminal phenylalanine or tryptophan, so it likely arises from a read error. The CDR3 region is CASSFEHANTGELFI. For the CDR3, the DNA is TGTGCCAGCAGCTTTGAACATGCGAACACCGGGGAGCTGTTTATT. The chain has TRBV7-9 and TRBJ2-2; no clear D. The CDR3 runs 15 residues. Germline V gene data show CDR1 as SEHNR and CDR2 as FQNEAQ (reference sequence). V gave up 3 bases and J gave up 0 bases, with 8 bases separating them.

Worth noting for this clonotype: Compared with germline, one end of the junction differs, possibly owing to a read error. V gene TRBV9 combines with J gene TRBJ2-7; no firm D call. The CDR3 length is 13 residues. Germline assignment: CDR1 SGDLS and CDR2 YYNGEE. The CDR3 nucleotides are TGTGCCAGCAACGTAGGAAGAGATGTCGAACAGTACTTC. Amino acids: CASNVGRDVEQYF.

In regard to this clonotype: Sequence at one end of the junction differs from germline and may be a read error. The genes are TRBV11-2 and TRBJ2-3; D is perhaps TRBD2 (6 bases). Germline CDR1 SGHAT, CDR2 FQNNGV. The CDR3 sequence is 17 residues long. The DNA of the CDR3 is TGTGCCAGCAGCCATCGGTGGATCGGGAGCCTCACAGATATGCAGTATTTT. Protein product: CASSHRWIGSLTDMQYF.

On this clonotype itself: The junction does not match germline at one end; this may be a read error. The V gene is TRBV24-1, the J gene TRBJ2-1; D gene ambiguous. CDR3 length: 13 residues. In germline, CDR1 is KGHDR, CDR2 SFDVKD. CDR3 DNA sequence: TGTGCCACCAGTGATCCCGACTCTGGTGAGCAGTTCTTT. Translation gives CATSDPDSGEQFF.

In regard to this clonotype: The junction does not match germline at one end; this may be a read error. The chain employs TRBV28 and TRBJ2-4; D possibly corresponds to TRBD1 (6 bases). The CDR3 extends over 15 amino acids. Germline V CDR1 and CDR2: MDHEN, SYDVKM. The CDR3 sequence is CVSSPRGTAKNIQYF. CDR3 DNA sequence: TGTGTCAGCAGTCCCAGGGGAACGGCCAAAAACATTCAGTACTTC. Using reference TRBV28 and TRBJ2-4 for the parts outside the CDR3, the full variable domain is DVKVTQSSRYLVKRTGEKVFLECVQDMDHENMFWYRQDPGLGLRLIYFSYDVKMKEKGDIPEGYSVSREKKERFSLILESASTNQTSMYLCVSSPRGTAKNIQYFGAGTRLSVL.

The sample holds one count of this clonotype. A read error may produce the germline difference seen at one junction end. J is TRBJ2-7 and V is TRBV6-1; 9 positions agree with TRBD2. Per the germline V gene, CDR1 is MNHNS and CDR2 is SASEGT. The CDR3 contains 13 residues. The CDR3 region is CASSQREVHEQYF. The CDR3 DNA sequence: TGTGCTAGCAGCCAGCGGGAGGTGCACGAGCAGTACTTC.

The chain combines TRBV11-1 with TRBJ2-5; 9 bases agree with TRBD1. Germline V lookup: CDR1 SGHAT, CDR2 FQDESV (reference sequence). J was trimmed by 7 bases and V by 9 bases; bases with no gene match: 12. The CDR3 sequence is 14 residues long. Here the CDR3 DNA reads TGTGCCAGTAGCCGGACAGGGGACACTGGGACCCAGTACTTC. Its translation is CASSRTGDTGTQYF.

V is TRBV6-2 or TRBV6-3 and J is TRBJ2-1; the D is unclear. The CDR3 is made up of 11 amino acids. V lost 6 bases and J lost 10, with 10 bases in between. CDR1 and CDR2 from the germline V gene are MNHEY and SVGEGT. CDR3 sequence: CASSNGDEQFF. The DNA of the CDR3 is TGTGCCAGCAGCAACGGCGACGAGCAGTTCTTC.

The CDR3 bases are TGTGCCAGCAGCCGAGTGGACTTGCAGTTCTTC. This sequence encodes CASSRVDLQFF. The chain uses TRBV12-3 or TRBV12-4 and TRBJ2-1; the D gene is possibly TRBD2 (5 bases). Trimming stripped 6 bases from V and 12 bases from J, with 12 bases between. This CDR3 has 11 residues.

This clonotype was counted between two and nine times. A single base separates this from a much larger clone, so it may be a read error. CDR3 DNA: TGTGCCAGCAGTGAGGGACTAGCGGAACTGACCGGGGAGCTGTTTTTT. Translation: CASSEGLAELTGELFF. The chain is built from TRBV25-1 and TRBJ2-2, with 11 bases identical to TRBD2. Germline V CDR1 and CDR2: MGHDK, SYGVNS. The V and J ends lost 3 bases and 5 bases, in that order; junction bases with no gene match: 5. CDR3 length equals 16 residues.

V gene TRBV5-5 combines with J gene TRBJ1-1; no clear D gene. V dropped 5 bases and J dropped 1 base, with 15 bases sitting between them. This CDR3 has 15 amino acids. Germline lookup yields CDR1 SGHKS and CDR2 YYEKEE (reference sequence). CDR3 sequence (DNA): TGTGCCAGCAGACGCGAGGACTACACGAACACTGAAGCTTTCTTT. Encoded protein: CASRREDYTNTEAFF.

Points on this clonotype: The conserved phenylalanine or tryptophan is not found at the CDR3 terminus, so this likely reflects a read error. The V and J genes are TRBV10-3 and TRBJ2-3; weak D call: TRBD1 (5 bases). The germline CDR1 and CDR2 sequences are ENHRY and SYGVKD. CDR3 size: 12 residues. In DNA form, the CDR3 reads TGTGCCATCAGTGAACAGACAGATACCCAGTATATT. Amino acid sequence: CAISEQTDTQYI.

This clonotype has just one count. A read error may produce the germline difference seen at one junction end. The chain employs TRBV30 and TRBJ1-1; TRBD1 might be the D (5 bases). The CDR3 runs 12 residues. Germline CDR1 GTSNPN, CDR2 SVGIG (reference sequence). The CDR3 is CALEGLNTGAFF. CDR3 in DNA: TGTGCCCTAGAGGGACTGAACACTGGAGCTTTCTTC.

This clonotype was picked up many times. The CDR3 protein is CASSLGQAGARTDTQYF. The CDR3, as DNA: TGTGCCAGCAGCTTAGGTCAAGCGGGAGCTAGGACAGATACGCAGTATTTT. The chain has TRBV7-9 and TRBJ2-3, with 8 bases fitting TRBD2. Germline CDR1 and CDR2: SEHNR and FQNEAQ (reference sequence). V dropped 1 base and J dropped 3; count of bases not matched to a gene: 9. The CDR3 is 17 amino acids.

About this clonotype: Sequence at one end of the junction differs from germline and may be a read error. The chain couples TRBV6-2 or TRBV6-3 to TRBJ2-7; D is unresolved. The CDR3 runs to 11 residues. Germline CDR1 is MNHEY and CDR2 is SVGEGT. The CDR3 DNA is TGTACCAGCAGTTATAACCACGAGCAGTACTTC. This gives the protein CTSSYNHEQYF.

This clonotype was recorded at least ten times. The V call is TRBV6-1, the J call TRBJ2-1; 8 nucleotides match TRBD2. Trimming took 5 bases from V and 0 from J; bases not matched to a gene: 3. The CDR3 has 15 residues. The germline V gene has CDR1 MNHNS and CDR2 SASEGT. In DNA form, the CDR3 reads TGTGCCAGCAGTATCACTAGCGGCTCCTACAATGAGCAGTTCTTC. Protein: CASSITSGSYNEQFF.

This clonotype was detected many times. V usage is TRBV5-4 and J usage is TRBJ2-3; tentatively, D is TRBD2 (5 bases). V was trimmed by 4 bases and J by 2 bases, leaving 23 bases between them. CDR1 and CDR2 from the germline V gene are SGHNT and YYREEE (reference sequence). The CDR3 contains 18 residues. CDR3 residues: CASSDQFSIAGFTDTQYF. The DNA of the CDR3 is TGTGCCAGCAGCGACCAATTTTCGATCGCGGGTTTCACAGATACGCAGTATTTT. The variable domain in full, completed from reference TRBV5-4 and TRBJ2-3, reads ETGVTQSPTHLIKTRGQQVTLRCSSQSGHNTVSWYQQALGQGPQFIFQYYREEENGRGNFPPRFSGLQFPNYSSELNVNALELDDSALYLCASSDQFSIAGFTDTQYFGPGTRLTVL.

On this clonotype itself: Relative to the germline gene, one junction end is altered; a read error may explain this. This chain connects TRBV12-3 or TRBV12-4 to TRBJ1-1; D not resolved. The CDR3 has 13 amino acids. The chain's CDR3 is CASGFGGLTEAFF. The CDR3, as DNA: TGTGCCAGCGGTTTTGGCGGACTCACTGAAGCTTTCTTT.

Note on this clonotype: A junction boundary mismatches the germline segment, possibly from a read error. The chain has TRBV28 and TRBJ2-5; no reliable D call. The CDR3 is made up of 15 amino acids. The germline gives CDR1 MDHEN, CDR2 SYDVKM. CDR3 loop: CAGSSLRVSAETQYF. For the CDR3, the DNA is TGTGCCGGCAGTTCGCTCAGAGTCAGCGCGGAGACCCAGTACTTC. Based on the CDR3 plus reference TRBV28 and TRBJ2-5, the full variable domain is DVKVTQSSRYLVKRTGEKVFLECVQDMDHENMFWYRQDPGLGLRLIYFSYDVKMKEKGDIPEGYSVSREKKERFSLILESASTNQTSMYLCAGSSLRVSAETQYFGPGTRLLVL.

In this sample, this clonotype turned up many times. The chain carries TRBV10-2 and TRBJ2-1, with 10 bases matching TRBD2. The V gene's germline CDR1 is WSHSY and CDR2 SAAADI. J was trimmed by 7 bases and V by 4 bases; bases with no gene match: 13. This CDR3 is built from 17 residues. CDR3 sequence reads: CASSAPTTSGTRNEQFF. For the CDR3, the DNA is TGCGCCAGCAGTGCCCCAACAACTAGCGGGACTCGGAATGAGCAGTTCTTC.

This rearrangement joins TRBV12-3 or TRBV12-4 to TRBJ2-5, with D unresolved. The CDR3 extends over 12 amino acids. The germline V and J ends were trimmed by 3 bases and 12 bases, with 14 bases remaining between them. The CDR3 DNA is TGTGCCAGCAGTTTCTCCGATGGAACCGAGTACTTC. As protein: CASSFSDGTEYF.

This clonotype was counted many times. This rearrangement joins TRBV7-9 to TRBJ1-1; D may be TRBD1 (5 bases). Germline V gene sequence: CDR1 SEHNR, CDR2 FQNEAQ (reference sequence). The CDR3 length is 12 residues. Trimming pared 4 bases from V and 2 bases from J, leaving 5 bases between. CDR3 in DNA: TGTGCCAGCAGCTGGGACAACACTGAAGCTTTCTTT. Protein product: CASSWDNTEAFF.

This clonotype appeared once. A junction boundary mismatches the germline segment, possibly from a read error. J is TRBJ2-1 and V is TRBV11-2; D gene ambiguous. Looked up from germline, CDR1 is SGHAT and CDR2 is FQNNGV. CDR3 length: 13 residues. Here the CDR3 DNA reads TGTGTCAGCAGTCCCATGTCCTACAATGAGCAGTTCTTC. Its translation: CVSSPMSYNEQFF.